This TCR beta chain was retrieved from a study of immune evolution from preneoplasia to lung adenocarcinoma. Profiling relied on immunoSEQ multiplex PCR, and the TCRdb table lists in-frame clones only, not all of them. The sample has around 14,000 clones; roughly four fifths are singletons. CDR3 length: 14 residues. V lost 6 bases and J 7 bases, leaving 16 bases between the germline ends. The germline V gene has CDR1 LGHNT and CDR2 FRNRAP. The chain couples TRBV12-5 to TRBJ2-1, with D perhaps TRBD1 (5 bases). The source material was FFPE minimally invasive lung adenocarcinoma tissue. This receptor was identified in a person aged 60-80 years with lung adenocarcinoma. CDR3 nucleotide sequence: TGTGCTAGTGGCCTGGGGCAGTACGCGAATGAGCAGTTCTTC. This translates into CASGLGQYANEQFF.